This is a list of T cell receptor beta chains from one sample in a study of cytomegalovirus exposure and HLA in healthy donors. Profiled with immunoSEQ multiplex PCR; TCRdb holds only in-frame clones, not every one. The sample consists of approximately 90,000 clones, 7.6% of them appearing once. Sequenced: PBMCs. These receptors came from a man aged 50-59 years in good health and CMV-seronegative. The CDR3 runs from the conserved cysteine through the conserved F or W. The D gene is left open where the match is weak. A clone size is listed for some rows: how often the clone was seen (once, few, many), or a class if it is expanded.

v_call,clone_size,j_call,d_call,cdr3_nt,cdr3_aa
TRBV5-4,-,TRBJ2-1,TRBD1,TGTGCCAGCAGCTCCGGACAGGGGGTCAGGAATGAGCAGTTCTTC,CASSSGQGVRNEQFF
TRBV29-1,-,TRBJ1-6,-,TGCAGCGTTGCAGAAAGTGAGGGATCACCCCTCCACTTT,CSVAESEGSPLHF
TRBV21-1,few,TRBJ2-1,-,TGTGCCAGCAGCAAAAGGTGGATCGGACTAGATCCCAATGAGCAGTTCTTC,CASSKRWIGLDPNEQFF
TRBV18,-,TRBJ2-1,-,TGTGCCAGCTCACTAACTCAGGGGTCTAGCTCCTACAATGAGCAGTTCTTC,CASSLTQGSSSYNEQFF
TRBV18,few,TRBJ1-5,-,TGTGCCAGCTCACCGGGGAGCAATAGCAATCAGCCCCAGCATTTT,CASSPGSNSNQPQHF
TRBV10-1,few,TRBJ2-1,-,TGCGCCAGCAGTCAAAAACAGGGTGTACTCTCCTACAATGAGCAGTTCTTC,CASSQKQGVLSYNEQFF
TRBV7-9,few,TRBJ1-4,-,TGTGCCAGCAGCAAACAGGTTAATGAAAAACTGTTTTTT,CASSKQVNEKLFF
TRBV5-8,few,TRBJ2-7,TRBD1,TGTGCCAGCAGCTTGTGGCCACAGGGGTACGAGCAGTACTTC,CASSLWPQGYEQYF
TRBV18,few,TRBJ2-2,-,TGTGCCAGCTCACCGAGACAGATGAACACCGGGGAGCTGTTTTTT,CASSPRQMNTGELFF
TRBV27,few,TRBJ2-7,TRBD2,TGTGCCAGCAGTCCCCGGACTAGCGGGGACTACGAGCAGTACTTC,CASSPRTSGDYEQYF
TRBV29-1,few,TRBJ2-1,-,TGCAGCGTCGTCCCCGGACAATCCGGTGAGCAGTTCTTC,CSVVPGQSGEQFF
TRBV7-2,few,TRBJ2-3,TRBD2,TGTGCCAGCAGCTTCCAGGCTAGCGGGAGATCAGATACGCAGTATTTT,CASSFQASGRSDTQYF
TRBV19,few,TRBJ1-5,-,TGTGCCAGTAGTAGGGAGAGTAGCAATCAGCCCCAGCATTTT,CASSRESSNQPQHF
TRBV10-3,few,TRBJ2-1,-,TGTGCCATCACGGGGGTTAGCGGTAGCTCCTACAATGAGCAGTTCTTC,CAITGVSGSSYNEQFF
TRBV28,few,TRBJ1-1,TRBD1,TGTGCCAGCAGCCCTCACAGGGGGGGATATATGAACACTGAAGCTTTCTTT,CASSPHRGGYMNTEAFF
TRBV4-1,few,TRBJ2-2,-,TGCGCCAGCAGCCTTTACCCACGCGCACCGAACACCGGGGAGCTGTTTTTT,CASSLYPRAPNTGELFF
TRBV5-1,-,TRBJ2-3,TRBD2,TGCGCCAGCAGCCAGGGACTAGCGGGGGTAGATACGCAGTATTTT,CASSQGLAGVDTQYF
TRBV11-2,-,TRBJ2-7,TRBD2,TGTGCCAGCAGACCTGGGACTAGCGGGATTGGCTACGAGCAGTACTTC,CASRPGTSGIGYEQYF
TRBV6-5,few,TRBJ2-7,-,TGTGCCAGCCTCAGGGTCACAGGAATTTCCTACGAGCAGTACTTC,CASLRVTGISYEQYF
TRBV5-5,-,TRBJ1-1,-,TGTGCCAGCAGCCTCAGGGTCCGGGTCACTATGAACACTGAAGCTTTCTTT,CASSLRVRVTMNTEAFF
TRBV27,-,TRBJ1-1,-,TGTGCCAGCAGTTTAATGAGGGGGACCCCTGAAGCTTTCTTT,CASSLMRGTPEAFF
TRBV5-5,-,TRBJ1-4,TRBD1,TGTGCCAGCAGCTCGGGACAGGCAAACGAAAAACTGTTTTTT,CASSSGQANEKLFF
TRBV6-5,-,TRBJ1-1,-,TGTGCCAGCAGCCAGGGGACGAACACTGAAGCTTTCTTT,CASSQGTNTEAFF
TRBV4-2,-,TRBJ2-1,TRBD2,TGTGCCAGCAGCCAAGATTTAAGCGGGGGGAGGAATGAGCAGTTCTTC,CASSQDLSGGRNEQFF
TRBV7-9,few,TRBJ1-1,-,TGTGCCAGCAGCCGAGGACTCATGAACACTGAAGCTTTCTTT,CASSRGLMNTEAFF
TRBV9,-,TRBJ1-1,-,TGTGCCAGCAGTCCGACGACCCAGGGGACCACTGAAGCTTTCTTT,CASSPTTQGTTEAFF
TRBV18,-,TRBJ1-3,-,TGTGCCAGCTCACCACCACAGGGCCTCTCTGGAAACACCATATATTTT,CASSPPQGLSGNTIYF